Listed below are T cell receptor beta chains from one sample, sequenced in a study of identical twins. TCRdb ran MiXCR on the 5' RACE reads and lists one entry per CDR3 protein. The repertoire holds roughly 1.6 million distinct CDR3 sequences, roughly a third seen once, with 0.25% to 0.3% in the top ten. The sequenced material came from cord blood. The source of these receptors is a newborn girl in good health. Each CDR3 is given without its conserved first and last residue.

v_gene	j_gene	CDR3aa
TRBV20-1	TRBJ1-4	SARGPLWQGGPNEKLF
TRBV9	TRBJ2-3	ASSPPRVPIYAQY
TRBV11-2	TRBJ2-7	ASSPTRFYEQY
TRBV13	TRBJ2-7	ASSLGPGGAEYEQY
TRBV6-1	TRBJ1-6	ASVGRSNSPLH
TRBV27	TRBJ2-7	ASSLSIPVGYYEQY
TRBV19	TRBJ1-5	ASSITKNQPQH
TRBV5-1	TRBJ2-7	ASSHADRGLPYEQY
TRBV27	TRBJ1-5	ASSLTGGGTAYQPQH
TRBV20-1	TRBJ1-6	SALGTGGRTPLH
TRBV20-1	TRBJ2-1	SARASGGFSYSNEQF
TRBV20-1	TRBJ2-5	SARTSAEETQY
TRBV9	TRBJ2-4	ASSVAPTGNLNIQY
TRBV28	TRBJ2-7	ASFSGTSRSYEQY
TRBV12-3/TRBV12-4	TRBJ1-4	ASSSGREKLF
TRBV20-1	TRBJ1-2	SGGTGHYGYT
TRBV12-3/TRBV12-4	TRBJ1-4	ASSRQTTNEKLF
TRBV6-1	TRBJ2-1	ASRLPLTSGGYNEQF
TRBV12-3/TRBV12-4	TRBJ1-5	ASSGTGGGQPQH
TRBV5-1	TRBJ1-5	ASSLDTDRTQRGNQPQH
TRBV19	TRBJ1-2	ASRSRDRGDYGYT
TRBV4-1	TRBJ2-1	ASSQPELAAGYNEQF
TRBV21-1	TRBJ2-7	ASSKDGTGVFYEQY
TRBV6-1	TRBJ2-3	ATLVPDTQY
TRBV5-1	TRBJ1-6	ASSLEGRLNSPLH
TRBV12-3/TRBV12-4	TRBJ2-5	ASSLHRGLETQY
TRBV29-1	TRBJ1-4	SVGQGSNEKLF
TRBV20-1	TRBJ2-7	SARLGGNYEQY
TRBV20-1	TRBJ2-3	SAPAGATDTQY
TRBV29-1	TRBJ2-7	SVGGGLNEQY
TRBV5-1	TRBJ2-7	ASSLAEMAYEQY
TRBV5-1	TRBJ2-4	ASSLAWTGGSKNIQY
TRBV5-1	TRBJ1-2	ASSSKGGYGYT
TRBV24-1	TRBJ2-1	ATGAGVYNEQF
TRBV12-3/TRBV12-4	TRBJ2-1	ASSLNGVGNEQF
TRBV20-1	TRBJ2-7	SARDGAGSSYEQY
TRBV20-1	-	SVADSGSYNEQY
TRBV7-9	TRBJ1-1	ASSLDRDLNTEAF
TRBV6-5	TRBJ1-5	ASSYEGSAPQH
TRBV5-6	TRBJ2-2	ASSLMLSGTNTGELF
TRBV4-1	TRBJ1-2	ASSQDMQNYGYT
TRBV4-1	-	ASSQEAATYEQY
TRBV9	TRBJ2-1	ASSVDVGGRNEQF
TRBV4-2	TRBJ2-7	ASSQELSPSSYEQY
TRBV5-1	TRBJ1-1	ASSFTARLNTEAF
TRBV5-1	TRBJ2-4	ASSLETNTAKNIQY
TRBV4-1	TRBJ2-3	ASSQVPGLAADTQY
TRBV20-1	TRBJ2-7	SAKGRTHYEQY
TRBV2	TRBJ1-5	ASKPDREVNQPQH
TRBV5-1	TRBJ2-5	ASSLGAHTSAVFQETQY
TRBV7-2	TRBJ2-1	ASSFKTSGRHEQF
TRBV20-1	TRBJ1-6	SARDPQGGSPLH
TRBV29-1	TRBJ2-1	SVEIRTSGEIYNEQF
TRBV27	TRBJ1-1	ASSLAVSDTEAF
TRBV7-2	TRBJ1-2	ASSLYHGYT